What follows are 2 T cell receptor beta chains derived from one specimen sequenced in a study of T cell responses to AZD1222 COVID-19 vaccine (dated by TCRdb to the early 2020s). Preparation of the library involved the immunoSEQ multiplex PCR assay. Here the immuneACCESS table is served through TCRdb, limited to in-frame sequences with V and J called. Missing clones are a known gap in these copies; in checked studies unresolved V genes cover under half, and the rest lacks a known reason. The sample table holds 100,000 or so clones, of which roughly nine tenths were seen once. The ten largest account for around 15% of the sample. Per the publication, the time point label means: baseline before first vaccination. Sequencing used peripheral blood, obtained on day 0 of AZD1222 vaccination. The receptors were sampled from an adult in good health.

The chain carries TRBV28 and TRBJ1-1, with a weak D call TRBD1 (5 bases). V was trimmed by 7 bases and J by 8 bases, leaving 17 bases between them. Germline V gene sequence: CDR1 MDHEN, CDR2 SYDVKM. The CDR3 extends over 13 amino acids. As DNA, the CDR3 is TGTGCCAGCAACACCTTGGGTGGGGGGGAAGCTTTCTTT. Protein: CASNTLGGGEAFF.

This clone was recorded only once. The gene calls are TRBV11-2 and TRBJ1-2; tentatively, D is TRBD1 (5 bases). From germline, CDR1 is SGHAT and CDR2 FQNNGV. Trimming took 4 bases from V and 1 from J, leaving 7 bases between them. There are 13 residues in the CDR3. DNA of the CDR3: TGTGCCAGCAGCTCTGACAGTAACTATGGCTACACCTTC. It specifies CASSSDSNYGYTF.